This T cell receptor (beta chain) was identified during a study of cytomegalovirus exposure and HLA in healthy donors. Findings and limits, study-wide: Later analysis identified a missense DCLRE1C variant that was linked to TCR beta V- and J-gene trimming. Reportedly, cytomegalovirus status was diagnosed with high sensitivity and specificity. Accurate prediction of most subjects' HLA-A and HLA-B alleles from TCR beta sequences was reported.

Of note for this clone: Its target is unknown.

The primer mix had 60 Vbeta and 13 Jbeta primers. Clones were read by immunoSEQ multiplex PCR, and TCRdb kept only the in-frame ones, dropping some. The data hold hundreds of thousands of clones, with 65% to 85% observed a single time. Sequenced: PBMCs. This TCR came from a female donor in good health and CMV-seronegative.

This CDR3 reads CASSLDRGRGLTQYF. CDR3 in DNA: TGTGCCAGCAGCTTAGATAGGGGCAGGGGTTTAACCCAGTACTTC. This chain connects TRBV11-2 to TRBJ2-5, with a possible D match to TRBD1 (6 bases). Trimming pared 0 bases from V and 8 bases from J, leaving 16 bases between. The CDR3 covers 15 residues. Germline V lookup: CDR1 SGHAT, CDR2 FQNNGV.